The 21 T cell receptor beta chains given below trace back to one sample, sequenced in a study of neurological immune-mediated disorders. One entry per CDR3 protein results from TCRdb running MiXCR on the 5' RACE reads. This sample yields under 80,000 distinct CDR3 sequences, of which roughly 3.9% are seen a single time; 1% to 1.5% belongs to the top ten. Sample: PBMCs. The receptors here all came from a young man with multiple sclerosis.

This clonotype was seen many times. The rearrangement joins TRBV19 to TRBJ1-2; a weak D match, TRBD1 (6 bases). Germline V gene data show CDR1 as LNHDA and CDR2 as SQIVND (reference sequence). The ends were cut back, 3 bases at V and 5 bases at J, with 10 bases in the middle. The CDR3 is 13 residues long. The CDR3 protein is CASSITGSYGYTF. The CDR3 DNA follows: TGTGCCAGTAGTATCACAGGGAGTTATGGCTACACCTTC.

This clonotype came up many times. The genes are TRBV4-1 and TRBJ2-7; 12 bases line up with TRBD2. This CDR3 is built from 16 residues. The J segment lost 4 bases and the V segment lost 1 base, leaving 5 bases of the junction unmatched. The germline V gene has CDR1 MGHRA and CDR2 YSYEKL. CDR3 bases: TGCGCCAGCAGCCAAGTTCCTAGCGGGGGGGAGTACGAGCAGTACTTC. It codes for CASSQVPSGGEYEQYF.

With respect to this clonotype: This is likely a read error, given that the CDR3 carries no conserved phenylalanine or tryptophan at its end. For the CDR3, the DNA is TGTGCCAGCAGCACCAGGGGCGGAGGGTACCAAGAGACCCAGTACAAC. It specifies CASSTRGGGYQETQYN. The V gene is TRBV7-2, the J gene TRBJ2-5; D possibly matches TRBD1 or TRBD2 (6 bases each). Germline CDR1 reads SGHTA; CDR2 reads FQGNSA. The ends were cut back, 5 bases at V and 0 bases at J, with 16 bases in the middle. This CDR3 has 16 amino acids.

Many counts were recorded for this clonotype. V and J are TRBV10-3 and TRBJ2-3; D is tentatively TRBD1 or TRBD2 (5 bases each). V lost 6 bases and J lost 6, with 16 bases in between. Germline-derived CDR1 and CDR2 are ENHRY and SYGVKD. This CDR3 is 14 amino acids long. The CDR3 bases are TGTGCCATCAGACCGACGGGGCTTTTGGATACGCAGTATTTT. Amino acid sequence: CAIRPTGLLDTQYF.

This clonotype was counted ten times or more. The chain recombines TRBV5-5 with TRBJ2-5, with D maybe TRBD2 (5 bases). CDR1 is SGHKS, CDR2 YYEKEE, per germline (reference sequence). This CDR3 contains 13 residues. The ends were cut back, 6 bases at V and 7 bases at J, with 16 bases in the middle. The CDR3 DNA is TGTGCCAGCACTAGAGGACCCGCGGGGACCCAGTACTTC. Amino acid sequence: CASTRGPAGTQYF.

This clonotype was counted at least ten times. The chain carries TRBV11-2 and TRBJ1-1, with D unclear. Germline V CDR1 and CDR2: SGHAT, FQNNGV. Trimming stripped 0 bases from V and 1 base from J, with 15 bases between. CDR3 length: 17 amino acids. DNA of the CDR3: TGTGCCAGCAGCTTAGATCTAAGGCAATCCTGGAACACTGAAGCTTTCTTT. Its translation: CASSLDLRQSWNTEAFF.

The rearrangement links TRBV9 to TRBJ2-1; D gene uncertain. In germline, CDR1 is SGDLS, CDR2 YYNGEE. V was pared by 0 bases and J by 7 bases, with 17 bases between. The CDR3 consists of 16 residues. As DNA, the CDR3 is TGTGCCAGCAGCGTAGCTGGGCCTCTTGTAAGGAATGAGCAGTTCTTC. It codes for CASSVAGPLVRNEQFF.

This clonotype was recorded many times. The V call is TRBV20-1, the J call TRBJ2-2; weak D call: TRBD1 (6 bases). V gave up 6 bases and J gave up 4 bases, with 12 bases separating them. Per germline, CDR1 DFQATT and CDR2 SNEGSKA (reference sequence). CDR3 length: 13 amino acids. CDR3 in amino acids: CSAQGPATGELFF. The CDR3 DNA is TGCAGTGCCCAGGGGCCAGCCACCGGGGAGCTGTTTTTT.

This clonotype was seen repeatedly, ten times or more. V usage is TRBV7-3 and J usage is TRBJ1-1, with 8 bases that match TRBD1. The length of the CDR3 is 13 residues. J was trimmed by 6 bases and V by 5 bases; bases with no gene match: 5. From germline, CDR1 is SGHTA and CDR2 FQGTGA. The CDR3: CASSPTGVAEAFF. CDR3 nucleotide sequence: TGTGCCAGCAGCCCGACAGGGGTCGCTGAAGCTTTCTTT.

In this sample, this clonotype turned up many times. The CDR3, as DNA: TGCGCCAGCAGCTTTCAGCGGGGGCCCAGCACAGATACGCAGTATTTT. Its protein product is CASSFQRGPSTDTQYF. This sequence joins TRBV5-1 and TRBJ2-3; 8 bases line up with TRBD2. J lost 0 bases, V lost 2 bases, and 5 bases had no gene match. Germline V CDR1 and CDR2: SGHRS, YFSETQ. The CDR3 loop spans 16 amino acids.

This clonotype was seen many times. This chain links TRBV7-2 with TRBJ1-2; the D gene is possibly TRBD1 (5 bases). There are 13 residues in the CDR3. Trimming removed 1 base from V and 4 bases from J, with 7 bases in between. The germline gives CDR1 SGHTA, CDR2 FQGNSA. The DNA of the CDR3 is TGTGCCAGCAGCTTAGGACAGTTCTATGGCTACACCTTC. The encoded protein is CASSLGQFYGYTF.

The chain's CDR3 is CASSQGLAGRYEQYF. The CDR3 DNA is TGTGCCAGCAGCCAAGGACTAGCGGGGCGCTACGAGCAGTACTTC. The V call is TRBV3-1, the J call TRBJ2-7; 11 nucleotides align to TRBD2. The germline gives CDR1 LGHDT, CDR2 YNNKEL (reference sequence). CDR3 length: 15 residues. V shed 1 base, J shed 3 bases, and the junction held 2 bases outside the gene matches.

In this sample, this clonotype turned up many times. The chain combines TRBV15 with TRBJ2-3, with 7 bases lining up with TRBD1. J lost 1 base, V lost 6 bases, and 7 bases had no gene match. Germline V gene sequence: CDR1 LNHNV, CDR2 YYDKDF (reference sequence). The CDR3 extends over 15 amino acids. The CDR3 nucleotides read TGTGCCACCAGATCACGACAGGGCCGCACAGATACGCAGTATTTT. Its protein is CATRSRQGRTDTQYF.

At least ten counts were recorded for this clonotype. The chain is built from TRBV20-1 and TRBJ2-7, with TRBD2 matching over 7 bases. The length of the CDR3 is 14 residues. V lost 1 base and J lost 2; bases outside the gene matches: 5. CDR1 and CDR2 from the germline V gene are DFQATT and SNEGSKA (reference sequence). The CDR3 reads CSARGTRRAYEQYF. CDR3 nucleotide sequence: TGCAGTGCTAGAGGGACTAGAAGAGCCTACGAGCAGTACTTC.

This clonotype was seen at least ten times. This chain links TRBV7-2 with TRBJ2-3; 9 bases line up with TRBD2. Germline CDR1 is SGHTA and CDR2 is FQGNSA. This CDR3 comprises 15 residues. J was trimmed by 6 bases and V by 5 bases; bases with no gene match: 9. CDR3 region: CASSPSRGGADTQYF. The CDR3 DNA sequence: TGTGCCAGCAGCCCCTCACGCGGGGGGGCTGATACGCAGTATTTT.

This clonotype was counted many times. This chain connects TRBV12-3 or TRBV12-4 to TRBJ1-5; D ambiguous. Trimming shortened V by 5 bases and J by 7 bases, and 12 bases separated the two germline ends. The CDR3 is made up of 13 amino acids. CDR3 in amino acids: CASSLQERQPQHF. CDR3 nucleotides: TGTGCCAGCAGTCTCCAAGAGAGGCAGCCCCAGCATTTT.

This clonotype was counted many times. CDR3 bases: TGTGCCATCAGTGAAACTCCCGCGAAGACCCAGTACTTC. This encodes CAISETPAKTQYF. This sequence joins TRBV10-3 and TRBJ2-5, with unresolved D. The V gene's germline CDR1 is ENHRY and CDR2 SYGVKD. This CDR3 has 13 residues. Trimming removed 3 bases at V and 6 bases at J, with 11 bases between.

This clonotype showed up many times. The chain carries TRBV5-8 and TRBJ2-1; possibly TRBD1 or TRBD2 for D (5 bases each). The V and J ends lost 0 bases and 7 bases respectively, with 8 bases between them. The germline V gene has CDR1 SGHTS and CDR2 YDEGEE. The length of the CDR3 is 13 residues. The CDR3 region is CASSLGDGNEQFF. The CDR3 bases are TGTGCCAGCAGCTTGGGGGACGGTAATGAGCAGTTCTTC.

This clonotype was observed at least ten times. The rearrangement uses TRBV5-5 and TRBJ2-2; D possibly uses TRBD1 or TRBD2 (5 bases each). The CDR3 loop spans 15 amino acids. CDR1 SGHKS and CDR2 YYEKEE come from the germline V gene (reference sequence). Trimming took off 3 bases at V and 0 bases at J, with 9 bases between the two ends. In DNA, the CDR3 is TGTGCCAGCAGCTCCGGGACCGCGAACACCGGGGAGCTGTTTTTT. It specifies CASSSGTANTGELFF.

This clonotype was recorded many times. The chain links TRBV20-1 to TRBJ1-2; the D gene is possibly TRBD1 (6 bases). This CDR3 spans 13 amino acids. V dropped 4 bases and J dropped 7 bases, with 16 bases sitting between them. The germline CDR1 and CDR2 sequences are DFQATT and SNEGSKA (reference sequence). Here the CDR3 DNA reads TGCAGTGCTATTCCGACAGGTCCGGGTGGCTACACCTTC. Its translation is CSAIPTGPGGYTF.

The table lists this clonotype with many counts. The chain carries TRBV2 and TRBJ1-6, with D possibly being TRBD1 (5 bases). CDR3 length equals 13 residues. The V gene lost 8 bases and the J gene lost 6 bases, with 11 bases spanning the gap. In germline, CDR1 is SNHLY, CDR2 FYNNEI. The CDR3 DNA is TGTGCCAGCCACGACAGTGGTAATTCACCCCTCCACTTT. As protein: CASHDSGNSPLHF. Filled out from reference TRBV2 and TRBJ1-6, the complete variable domain reads EPEVTQTPSHQVTQMGQEVILRCVPISNHLYFYWYRQILGQKVEFLVSFYNNEISEKSEIFDDQFSVERPDGSNFTLKIRSTKLEDSAMYFCASHDSGNSPLHFGNGTRLTVT.